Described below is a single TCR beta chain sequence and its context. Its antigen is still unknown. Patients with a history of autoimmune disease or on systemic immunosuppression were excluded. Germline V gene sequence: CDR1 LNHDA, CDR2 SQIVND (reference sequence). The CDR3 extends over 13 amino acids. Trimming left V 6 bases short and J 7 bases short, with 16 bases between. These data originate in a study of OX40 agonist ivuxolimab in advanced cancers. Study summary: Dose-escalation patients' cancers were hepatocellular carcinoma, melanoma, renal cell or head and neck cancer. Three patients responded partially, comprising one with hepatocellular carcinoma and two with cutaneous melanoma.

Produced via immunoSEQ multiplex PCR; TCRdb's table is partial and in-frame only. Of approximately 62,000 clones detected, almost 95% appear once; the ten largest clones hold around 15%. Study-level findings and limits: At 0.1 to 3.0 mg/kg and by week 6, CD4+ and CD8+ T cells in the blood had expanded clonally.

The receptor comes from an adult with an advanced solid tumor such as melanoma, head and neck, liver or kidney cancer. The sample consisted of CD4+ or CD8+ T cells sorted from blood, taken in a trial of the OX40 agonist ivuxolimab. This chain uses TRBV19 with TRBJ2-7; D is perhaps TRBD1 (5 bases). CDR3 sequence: CASSPSTDLEQYF. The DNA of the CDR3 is TGTGCCAGTAGCCCCTCGACAGACTTAGAGCAGTACTTC.